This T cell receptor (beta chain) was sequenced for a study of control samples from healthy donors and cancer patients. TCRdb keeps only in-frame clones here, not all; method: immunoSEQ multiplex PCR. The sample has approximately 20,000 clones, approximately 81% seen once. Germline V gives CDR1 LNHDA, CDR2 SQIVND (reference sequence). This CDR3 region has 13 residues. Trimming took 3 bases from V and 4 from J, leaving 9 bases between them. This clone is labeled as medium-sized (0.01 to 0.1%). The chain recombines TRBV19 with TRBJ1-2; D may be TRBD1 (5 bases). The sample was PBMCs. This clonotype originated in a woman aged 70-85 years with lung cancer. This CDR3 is CASSMGQFYGYTF. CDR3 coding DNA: TGTGCCAGTAGTATGGGGCAGTTCTATGGCTACACCTTC.